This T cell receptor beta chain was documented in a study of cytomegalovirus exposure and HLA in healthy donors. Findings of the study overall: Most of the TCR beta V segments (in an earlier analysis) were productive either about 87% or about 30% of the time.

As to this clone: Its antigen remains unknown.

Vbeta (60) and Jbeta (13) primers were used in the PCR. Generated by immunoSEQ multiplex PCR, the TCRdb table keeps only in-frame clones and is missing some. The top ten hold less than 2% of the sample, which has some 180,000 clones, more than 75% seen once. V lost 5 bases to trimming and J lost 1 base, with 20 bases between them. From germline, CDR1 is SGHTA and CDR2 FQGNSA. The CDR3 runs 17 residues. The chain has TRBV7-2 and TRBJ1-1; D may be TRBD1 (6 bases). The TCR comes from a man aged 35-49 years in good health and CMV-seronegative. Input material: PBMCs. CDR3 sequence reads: CASSSMGAGVRNTEAFF. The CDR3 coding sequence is TGTGCCAGCAGCAGCATGGGGGCGGGGGTTCGGAACACTGAAGCTTTCTTT.